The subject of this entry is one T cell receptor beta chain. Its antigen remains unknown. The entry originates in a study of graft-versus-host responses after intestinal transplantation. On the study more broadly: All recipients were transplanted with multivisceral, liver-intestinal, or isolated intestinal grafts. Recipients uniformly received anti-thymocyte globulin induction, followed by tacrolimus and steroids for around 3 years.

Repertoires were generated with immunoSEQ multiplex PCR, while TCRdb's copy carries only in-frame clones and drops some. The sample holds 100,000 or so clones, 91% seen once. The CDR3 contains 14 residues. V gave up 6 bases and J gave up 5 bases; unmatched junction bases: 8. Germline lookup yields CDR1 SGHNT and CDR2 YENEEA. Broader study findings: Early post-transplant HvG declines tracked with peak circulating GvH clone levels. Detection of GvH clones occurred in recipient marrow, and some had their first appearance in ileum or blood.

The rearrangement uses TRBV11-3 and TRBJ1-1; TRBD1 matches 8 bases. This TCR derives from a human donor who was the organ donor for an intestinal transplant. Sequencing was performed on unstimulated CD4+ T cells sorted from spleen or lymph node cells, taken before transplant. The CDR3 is CASSRTGPTTEAFF. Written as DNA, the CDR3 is TGTGCCAGCAGTCGGACAGGGCCTACGACTGAAGCTTTCTTT.